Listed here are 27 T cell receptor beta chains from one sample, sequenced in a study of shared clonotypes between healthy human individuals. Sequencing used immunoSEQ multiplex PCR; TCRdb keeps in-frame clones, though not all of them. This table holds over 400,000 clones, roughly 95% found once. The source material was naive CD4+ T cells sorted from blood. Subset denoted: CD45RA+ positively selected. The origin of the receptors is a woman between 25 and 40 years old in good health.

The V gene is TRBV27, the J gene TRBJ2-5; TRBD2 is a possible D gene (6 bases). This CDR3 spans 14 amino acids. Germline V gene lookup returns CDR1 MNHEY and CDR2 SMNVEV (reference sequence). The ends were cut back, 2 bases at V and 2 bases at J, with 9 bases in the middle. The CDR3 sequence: CASSLLATQETQYF. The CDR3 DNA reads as TGTGCCAGCAGTTTACTAGCGACACAAGAGACCCAGTACTTC.

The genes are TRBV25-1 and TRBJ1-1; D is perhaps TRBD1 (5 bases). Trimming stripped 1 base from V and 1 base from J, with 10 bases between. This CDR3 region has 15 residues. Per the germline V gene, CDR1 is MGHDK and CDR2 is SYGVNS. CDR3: CASSESGHRNTEAFF. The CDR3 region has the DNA TGTGCCAGCAGTGAATCCGGACATCGGAACACTGAAGCTTTCTTT.

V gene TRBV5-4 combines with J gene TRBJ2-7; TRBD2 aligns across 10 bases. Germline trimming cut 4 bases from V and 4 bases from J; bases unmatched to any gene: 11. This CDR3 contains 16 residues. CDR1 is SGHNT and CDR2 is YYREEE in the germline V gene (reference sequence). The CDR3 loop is CASSPELASGRYEQYF. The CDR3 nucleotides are TGTGCCAGCAGCCCTGAGTTGGCTAGCGGGAGATACGAGCAGTACTTC.

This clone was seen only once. DNA of the CDR3: TGTGCCAGCAGGGGCCTGTGGAATGAGCAGTTCTTC. It yields the protein CASRGLWNEQFF. V gene TRBV2 combines with J gene TRBJ2-1, with D unresolved. Germline values: CDR1 SNHLY, CDR2 FYNNEI. This CDR3 has 12 amino acids. The V end was cut by 6 bases, the J end by 7 bases, with 10 bases between.

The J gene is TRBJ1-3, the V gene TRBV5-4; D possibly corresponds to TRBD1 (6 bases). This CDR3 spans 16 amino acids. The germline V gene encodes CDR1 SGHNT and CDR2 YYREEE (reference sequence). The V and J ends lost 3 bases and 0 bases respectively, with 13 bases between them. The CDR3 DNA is TGTGCCAGCAGCTACGGGACACTGAGCTCTGGAAACACCATATATTTT. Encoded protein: CASSYGTLSSGNTIYF.

CDR3 loop: CATSRELHGPNEKLFF. DNA of the CDR3: TGTGCCACCAGCAGAGAGTTACACGGACCTAATGAAAAACTGTTTTTT. The V gene is TRBV15, the J gene TRBJ1-4; D not certain. The CDR3 has 16 amino acids. The V end lost 0 bases, the J end lost 3 bases, and 11 bases lay between the germline ends. Germline CDR1 reads LNHNV; CDR2 reads YYDKDF (reference sequence).

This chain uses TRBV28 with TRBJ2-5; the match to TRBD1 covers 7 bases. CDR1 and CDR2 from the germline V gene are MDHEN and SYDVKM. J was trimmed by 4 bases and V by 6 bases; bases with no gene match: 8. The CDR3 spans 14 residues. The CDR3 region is CASSRTGKVETQYF. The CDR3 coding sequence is TGTGCCAGCAGCAGGACAGGCAAGGTAGAGACCCAGTACTTC. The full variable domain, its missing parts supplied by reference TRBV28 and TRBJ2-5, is DVKVTQSSRYLVKRTGEKVFLECVQDMDHENMFWYRQDPGLGLRLIYFSYDVKMKEKGDIPEGYSVSREKKERFSLILESASTNQTSMYLCASSRTGKVETQYFGPGTRLLVL.

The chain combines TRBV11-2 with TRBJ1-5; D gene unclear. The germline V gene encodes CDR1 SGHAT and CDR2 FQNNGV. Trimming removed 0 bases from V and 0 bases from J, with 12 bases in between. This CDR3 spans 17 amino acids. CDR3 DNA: TGTGCCAGCAGCTTAGACCCGTATGCGCATAGCAATCAGCCCCAGCATTTT. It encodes CASSLDPYAHSNQPQHF.

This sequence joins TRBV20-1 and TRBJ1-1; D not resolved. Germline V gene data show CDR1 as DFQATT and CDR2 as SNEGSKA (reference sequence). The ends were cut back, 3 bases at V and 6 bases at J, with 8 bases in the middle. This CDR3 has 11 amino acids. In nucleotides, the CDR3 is TGCAGTGCTAGTGGCTTCGCTGAAGCTTTCTTT. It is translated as CSASGFAEAFF.

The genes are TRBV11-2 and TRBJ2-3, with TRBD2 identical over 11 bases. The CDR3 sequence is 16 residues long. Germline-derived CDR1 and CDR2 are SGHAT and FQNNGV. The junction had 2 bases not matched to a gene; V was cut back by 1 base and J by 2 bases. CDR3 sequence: CASSLALAGATDTQYF. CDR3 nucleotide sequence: TGTGCCAGCAGCTTAGCACTAGCGGGAGCCACAGATACGCAGTATTTT. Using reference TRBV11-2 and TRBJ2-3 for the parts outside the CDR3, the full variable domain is EAGVAQSPRYKIIEKRQSVAFWCNPISGHATLYWYQQILGQGPKLLIQFQNNGVVDDSQLPKDRFSAERLKGVDSTLKIQPAKLEDSAVYLCASSLALAGATDTQYFGPGTRLTVL.

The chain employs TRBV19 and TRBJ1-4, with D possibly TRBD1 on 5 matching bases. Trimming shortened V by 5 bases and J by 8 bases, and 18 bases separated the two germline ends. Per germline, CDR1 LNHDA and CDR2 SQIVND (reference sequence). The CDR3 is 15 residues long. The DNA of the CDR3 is TGTGCCAGTAGTCTAGGACGCCTCGAGGGGGAAAAACTGTTTTTT. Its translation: CASSLGRLEGEKLFF.

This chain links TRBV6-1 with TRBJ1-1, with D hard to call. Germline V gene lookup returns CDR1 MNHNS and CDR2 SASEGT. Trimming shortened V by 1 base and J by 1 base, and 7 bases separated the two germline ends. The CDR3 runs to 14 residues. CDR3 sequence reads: CASSEVLGNTEAFF. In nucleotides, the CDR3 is TGTGCCAGCAGTGAAGTTCTGGGGAACACTGAAGCTTTCTTT.

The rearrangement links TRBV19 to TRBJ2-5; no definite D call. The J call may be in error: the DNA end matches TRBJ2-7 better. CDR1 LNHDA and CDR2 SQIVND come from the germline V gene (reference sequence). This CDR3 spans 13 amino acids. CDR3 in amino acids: CASSPTNSYEQYF. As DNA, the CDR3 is TGTGCCAGTAGTCCGACCAATTCCTACGAGCAGTACTTC.

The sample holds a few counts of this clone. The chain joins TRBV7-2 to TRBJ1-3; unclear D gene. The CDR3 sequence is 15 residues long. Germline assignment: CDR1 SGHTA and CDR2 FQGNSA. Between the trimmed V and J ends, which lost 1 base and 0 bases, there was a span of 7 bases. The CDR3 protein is CASSLGSGSGNTIYF. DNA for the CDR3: TGTGCCAGCAGCTTAGGGTCTGGCTCTGGAAACACCATATATTTT.

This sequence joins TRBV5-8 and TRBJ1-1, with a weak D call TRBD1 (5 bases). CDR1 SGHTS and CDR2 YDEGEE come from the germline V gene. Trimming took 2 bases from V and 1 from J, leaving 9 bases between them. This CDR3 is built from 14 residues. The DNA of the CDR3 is TGTGCCAGCAGCTTACAGGCTACGAACACTGAAGCTTTCTTT. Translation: CASSLQATNTEAFF.

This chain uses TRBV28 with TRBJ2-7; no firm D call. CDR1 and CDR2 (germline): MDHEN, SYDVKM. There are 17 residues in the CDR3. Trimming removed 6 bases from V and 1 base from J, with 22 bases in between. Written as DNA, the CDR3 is TGTGCCAGCAGCCCGACGGGTCGGGCAGTCTCTTCCTACGAGCAGTACTTC. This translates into CASSPTGRAVSSYEQYF.

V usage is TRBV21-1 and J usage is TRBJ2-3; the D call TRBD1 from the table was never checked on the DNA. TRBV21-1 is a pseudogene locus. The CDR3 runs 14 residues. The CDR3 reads CASSKARYRATQYF. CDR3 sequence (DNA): TGTGCCAGCAGCAAGGCTCGTTACAGGGCCACGCAGTATTTT.

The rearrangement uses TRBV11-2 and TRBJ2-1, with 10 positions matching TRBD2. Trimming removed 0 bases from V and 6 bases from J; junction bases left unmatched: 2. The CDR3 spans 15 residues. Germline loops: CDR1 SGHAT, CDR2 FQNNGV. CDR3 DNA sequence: TGTGCCAGCAGCTTAGATGGACTAGCGGTCAATGAGCAGTTCTTC. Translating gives CASSLDGLAVNEQFF.

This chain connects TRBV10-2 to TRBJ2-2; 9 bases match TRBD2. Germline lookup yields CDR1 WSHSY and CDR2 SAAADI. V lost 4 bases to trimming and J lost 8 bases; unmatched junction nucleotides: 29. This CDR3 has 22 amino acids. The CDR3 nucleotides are TGCGCCAGCAGTGGGGGCGGCGGTCGAGGGCTTACTAGCGGGTGGAAAGGGGGGGAGCTGTTTTTT. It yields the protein CASSGGGGRGLTSGWKGGELFF.

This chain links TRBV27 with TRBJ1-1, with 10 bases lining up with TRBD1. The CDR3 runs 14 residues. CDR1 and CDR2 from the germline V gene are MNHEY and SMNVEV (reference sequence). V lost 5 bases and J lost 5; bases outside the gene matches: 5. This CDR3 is CASSVGGQGTEAFF. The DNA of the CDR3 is TGTGCCAGCAGTGTAGGGGGACAGGGGACTGAAGCTTTCTTT.

The CDR3 region has the DNA TGTGCCAGCAGTTTATCGGGACTAGCGGGATTCACAGATACGCAGTATTTT. It is translated as CASSLSGLAGFTDTQYF. The J gene is TRBJ2-3, the V gene TRBV28, with 13 bases that match TRBD2. Trimming at V came to 1 base and at J to 2 bases, leaving 3 bases not matched to a gene. The CDR3 is 17 residues long. Germline V lookup: CDR1 MDHEN, CDR2 SYDVKM.

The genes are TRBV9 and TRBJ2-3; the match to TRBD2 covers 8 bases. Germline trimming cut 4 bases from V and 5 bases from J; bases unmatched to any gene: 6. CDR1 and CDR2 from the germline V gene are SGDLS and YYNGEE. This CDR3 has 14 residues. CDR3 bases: TGTGCCAGCAGCCTATCTGGGACTAGAGATACGCAGTATTTT. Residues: CASSLSGTRDTQYF.

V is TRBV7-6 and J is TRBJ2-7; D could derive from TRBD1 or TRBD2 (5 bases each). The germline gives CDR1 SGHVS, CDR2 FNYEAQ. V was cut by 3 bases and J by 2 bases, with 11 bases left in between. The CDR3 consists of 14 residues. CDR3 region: CASSFNRDAYEQYF. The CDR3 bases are TGTGCCAGCAGCTTCAACCGGGACGCCTACGAGCAGTACTTC.

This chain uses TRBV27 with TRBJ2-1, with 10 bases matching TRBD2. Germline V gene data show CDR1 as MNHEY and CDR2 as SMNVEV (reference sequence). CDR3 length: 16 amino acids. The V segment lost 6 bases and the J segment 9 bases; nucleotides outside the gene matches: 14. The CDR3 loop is CASSPFSGRKFGEQFF. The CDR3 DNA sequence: TGTGCCAGCAGCCCTTTTAGCGGGAGGAAGTTTGGTGAGCAGTTCTTC.

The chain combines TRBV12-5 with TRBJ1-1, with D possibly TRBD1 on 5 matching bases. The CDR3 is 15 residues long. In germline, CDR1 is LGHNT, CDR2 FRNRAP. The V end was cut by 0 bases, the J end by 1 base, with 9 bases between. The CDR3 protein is CASGLVTGSNTEAFF. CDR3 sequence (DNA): TGTGCTAGTGGTTTGGTAACAGGATCGAACACTGAAGCTTTCTTT.

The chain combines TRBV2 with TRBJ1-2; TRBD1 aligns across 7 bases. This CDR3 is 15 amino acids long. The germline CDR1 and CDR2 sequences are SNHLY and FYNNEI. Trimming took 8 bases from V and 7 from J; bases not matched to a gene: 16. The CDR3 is CASPINTGQSGGYTF. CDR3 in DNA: TGTGCCAGCCCGATAAACACGGGACAGTCTGGTGGCTACACCTTC.

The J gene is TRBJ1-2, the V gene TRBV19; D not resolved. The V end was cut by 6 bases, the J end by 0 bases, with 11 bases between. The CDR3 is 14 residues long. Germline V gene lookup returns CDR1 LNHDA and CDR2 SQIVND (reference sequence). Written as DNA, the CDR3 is TGTGCCAGTAGAGCCCAATTAGCTAACTATGGCTACACCTTC. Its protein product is CASRAQLANYGYTF.